This T cell receptor beta chain was recovered during a study of T cell repertoires in cytomegalovirus infection. This clonotype was observed many times. TCRdb reprocessed the reads with MiXCR, giving one entry per CDR3 protein. The profile covers roughly 760,000 distinct CDR3 sequences, with roughly a third appearing a single time and 2.8% taken by the ten largest. This TCR came from a human donor in good health (CMV status not recorded). Some clones in this sample may be carry-over from other donors' samples. The sequenced sample was PBMCs.

The CDR3 nucleotides read TGTGCCAGTAAAGAACAGATTTCGAACACTGAAGCTTTCTTT. Its protein product is CASKEQISNTEAFF. The chain has TRBV6-1 and TRBJ1-1, with D uncertain. CDR3 length: 14 residues. V lost 9 bases to trimming and J lost 1 base, with 15 bases between them. Germline values: CDR1 MNHNS, CDR2 SASEGT.